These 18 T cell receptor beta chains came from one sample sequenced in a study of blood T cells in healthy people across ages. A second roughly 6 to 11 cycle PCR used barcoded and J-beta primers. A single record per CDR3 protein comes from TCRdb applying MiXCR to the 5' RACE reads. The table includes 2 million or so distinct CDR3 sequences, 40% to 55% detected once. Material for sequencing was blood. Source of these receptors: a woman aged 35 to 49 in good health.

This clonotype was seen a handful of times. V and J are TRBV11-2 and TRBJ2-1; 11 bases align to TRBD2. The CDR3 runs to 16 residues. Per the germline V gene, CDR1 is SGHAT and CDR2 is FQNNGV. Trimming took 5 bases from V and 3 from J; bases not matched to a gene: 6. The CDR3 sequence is CASSPRTSGLYNEQFF. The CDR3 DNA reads TGTGCCAGCAGCCCCCGGACTAGCGGGCTCTACAATGAGCAGTTCTTC.

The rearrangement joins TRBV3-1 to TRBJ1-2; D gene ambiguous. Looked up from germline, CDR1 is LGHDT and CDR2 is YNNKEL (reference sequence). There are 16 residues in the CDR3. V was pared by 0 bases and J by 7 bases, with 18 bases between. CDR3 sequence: CASSQDLDWAVRGYTF. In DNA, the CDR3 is TGTGCCAGCAGCCAAGATCTGGATTGGGCAGTACGTGGCTACACCTTC.

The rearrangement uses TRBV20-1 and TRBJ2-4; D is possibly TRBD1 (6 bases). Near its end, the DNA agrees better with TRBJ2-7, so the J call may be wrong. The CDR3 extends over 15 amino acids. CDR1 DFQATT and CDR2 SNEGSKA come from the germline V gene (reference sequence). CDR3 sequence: CSALGGAQGLVEQYF. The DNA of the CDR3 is TGCAGTGCCCTTGGTGGGGCCCAGGGGTTGGTCGAGCAGTACTTC.

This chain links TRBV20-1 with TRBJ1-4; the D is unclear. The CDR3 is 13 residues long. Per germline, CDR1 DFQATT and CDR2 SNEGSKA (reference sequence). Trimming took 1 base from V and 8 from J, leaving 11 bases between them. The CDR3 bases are TGCAGTGCTAGAGGGCTCAAGGAGGAAAAACTGTTTTTT. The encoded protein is CSARGLKEEKLFF.

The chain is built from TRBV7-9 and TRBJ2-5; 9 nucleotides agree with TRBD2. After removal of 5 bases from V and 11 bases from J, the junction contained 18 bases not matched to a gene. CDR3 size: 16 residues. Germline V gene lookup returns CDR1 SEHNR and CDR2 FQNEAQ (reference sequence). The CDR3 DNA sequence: TGTGCCAGCAGCCGCATAGCGGGGGCCTCCTACAATGAGCAGTACTTC. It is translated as CASSRIAGASYNEQYF.

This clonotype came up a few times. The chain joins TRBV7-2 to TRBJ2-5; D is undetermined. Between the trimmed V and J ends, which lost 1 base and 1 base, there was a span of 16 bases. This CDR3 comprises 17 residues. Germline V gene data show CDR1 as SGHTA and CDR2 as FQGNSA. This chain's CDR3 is CASSLVAGIGPQETQYF. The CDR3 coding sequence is TGTGCCAGCAGCTTAGTGGCTGGGATTGGGCCCCAAGAGACCCAGTACTTC.

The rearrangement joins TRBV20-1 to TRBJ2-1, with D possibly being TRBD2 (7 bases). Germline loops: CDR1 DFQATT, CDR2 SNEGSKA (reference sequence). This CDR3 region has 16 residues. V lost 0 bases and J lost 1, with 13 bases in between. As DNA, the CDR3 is TGCAGTGCTAGAGAGCCGCGGGGGCTTTCCTACAATGAGCAGTTCTTC. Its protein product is CSAREPRGLSYNEQFF.

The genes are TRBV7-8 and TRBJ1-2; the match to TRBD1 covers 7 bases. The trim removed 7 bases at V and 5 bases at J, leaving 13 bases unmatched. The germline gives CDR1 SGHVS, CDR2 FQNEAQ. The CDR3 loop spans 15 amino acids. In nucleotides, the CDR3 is TGTGCCAGCACCCCAGGAGCAGGGGGTGGATATGGCTACACCTTC. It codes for CASTPGAGGGYGYTF.

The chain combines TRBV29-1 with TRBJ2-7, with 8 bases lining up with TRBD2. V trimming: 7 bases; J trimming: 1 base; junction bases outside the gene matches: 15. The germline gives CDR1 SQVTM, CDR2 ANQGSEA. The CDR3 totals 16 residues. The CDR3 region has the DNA TGCAGCGCGGGAGGGTCGGGGGGCGGCGTGTCCTACGAGCAGTACTTC. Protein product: CSAGGSGGGVSYEQYF.

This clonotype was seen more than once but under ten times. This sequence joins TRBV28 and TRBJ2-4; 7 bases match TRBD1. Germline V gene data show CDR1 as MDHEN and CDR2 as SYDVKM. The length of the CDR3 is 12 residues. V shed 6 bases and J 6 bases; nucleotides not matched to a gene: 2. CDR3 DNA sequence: TGTGCCAGCAGCAGGGACAGAAACATTCAGTACTTC. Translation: CASSRDRNIQYF.

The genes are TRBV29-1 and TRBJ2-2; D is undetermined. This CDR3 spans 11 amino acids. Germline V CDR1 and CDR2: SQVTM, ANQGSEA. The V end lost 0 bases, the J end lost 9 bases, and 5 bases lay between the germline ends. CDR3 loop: CSVEDFRELFF. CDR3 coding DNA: TGCAGCGTTGAAGATTTCCGGGAGCTGTTTTTT.

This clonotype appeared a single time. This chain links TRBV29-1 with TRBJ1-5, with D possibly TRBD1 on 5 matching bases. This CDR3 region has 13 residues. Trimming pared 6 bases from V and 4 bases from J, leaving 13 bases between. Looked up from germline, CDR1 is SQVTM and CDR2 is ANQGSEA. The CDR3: CSVGAGTNQPQHF. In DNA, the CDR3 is TGCAGCGTCGGGGCGGGCACAAATCAGCCCCAGCATTTT. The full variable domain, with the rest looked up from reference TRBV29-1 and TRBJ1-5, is SAVISQKPSRDICQRGTSLTIQCQVDSQVTMMFWYRQQPGQSLTLIATANQGSEATYESGFVIDKFPISRPNLTFSTLTVSNMSPEDSSIYLCSVGAGTNQPQHFGDGTRLSIL.

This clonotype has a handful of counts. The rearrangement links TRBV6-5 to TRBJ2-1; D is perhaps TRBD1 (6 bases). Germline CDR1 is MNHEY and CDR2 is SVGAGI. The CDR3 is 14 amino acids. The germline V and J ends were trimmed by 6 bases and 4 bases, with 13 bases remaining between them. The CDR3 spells CASSTGTYYNEQFF. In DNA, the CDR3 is TGTGCCAGCAGCACCGGGACATATTACAATGAGCAGTTCTTC.

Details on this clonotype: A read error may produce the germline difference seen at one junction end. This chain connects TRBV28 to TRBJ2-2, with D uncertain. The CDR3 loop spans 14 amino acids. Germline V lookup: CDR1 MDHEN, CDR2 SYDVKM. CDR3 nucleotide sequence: TGTGTCAGCAGATCCCTAGGAAACACCGGGGAGCTGTTTTTT. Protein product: CVSRSLGNTGELFF. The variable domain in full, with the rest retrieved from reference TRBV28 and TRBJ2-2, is DVKVTQSSRYLVKRTGEKVFLECVQDMDHENMFWYRQDPGLGLRLIYFSYDVKMKEKGDIPEGYSVSREKKERFSLILESASTNQTSMYLCVSRSLGNTGELFFGEGSRLTVL.

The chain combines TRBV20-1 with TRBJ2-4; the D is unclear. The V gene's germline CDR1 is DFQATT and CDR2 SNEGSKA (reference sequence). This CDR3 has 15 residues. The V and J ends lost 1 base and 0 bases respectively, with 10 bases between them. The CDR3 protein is CSARGPSIAKNIQYF. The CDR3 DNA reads TGCAGTGCTAGAGGGCCGTCCATAGCCAAAAACATTCAGTACTTC.

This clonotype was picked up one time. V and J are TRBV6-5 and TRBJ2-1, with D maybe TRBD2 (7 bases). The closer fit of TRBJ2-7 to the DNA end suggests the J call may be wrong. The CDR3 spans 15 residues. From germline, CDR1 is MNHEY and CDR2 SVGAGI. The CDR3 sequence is CASSYVGGPHNEQYF. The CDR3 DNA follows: TGTGCCAGCAGTTACGTGGGGGGGCCCCACAATGAGCAGTACTTC.

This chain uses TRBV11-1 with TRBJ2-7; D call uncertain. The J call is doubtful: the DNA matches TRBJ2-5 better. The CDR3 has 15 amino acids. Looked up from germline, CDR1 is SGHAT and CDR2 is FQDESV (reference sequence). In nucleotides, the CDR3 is TGTGCCAGCAGCTTAGAACATGCTCGCCAAGAGACCCAGTACTTC. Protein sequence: CASSLEHARQETQYF.

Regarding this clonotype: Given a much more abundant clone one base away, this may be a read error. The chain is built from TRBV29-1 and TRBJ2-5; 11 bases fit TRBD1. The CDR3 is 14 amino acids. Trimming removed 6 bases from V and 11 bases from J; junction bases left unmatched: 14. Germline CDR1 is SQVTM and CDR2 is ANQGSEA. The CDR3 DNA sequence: TGCAGCGTGGTCCCGGGACAGGGGGAATGGGTGCAGTACTTC. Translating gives CSVVPGQGEWVQYF.